Reported below is one T cell receptor (beta chain). This specimen belongs to a study of tumor-infiltrating lymphocytes in oesophageal squamous cell carcinoma. The germline V gene encodes CDR1 SGHTA and CDR2 FQGNSA. CDR3 length: 16 amino acids. In TCRdb, the PCR reads were re-called with MiXCR into one record per CDR3 protein. Here the sample spans 9,500 to 11,000 distinct CDR3 sequences, about 47% being singletons. This sequence originates from a female donor with esophageal squamous cell carcinoma. Material: esophageal tumor tissue. The chain employs TRBV7-2 and TRBJ2-1, with 12 bases that match TRBD2. The DNA end lines up better with TRBJ2-7; the J call may be wrong. CDR3 DNA: TGTGCCAGCAGCTTAGTGACTAGCGGGAGATTCGCTGAGCAGTACTTC. It encodes CASSLVTSGRFAEQYF.